The 19 T cell receptor beta chains below all came from one sample that was sequenced in a study of graft-versus-host responses after intestinal transplantation. TCRdb's table, derived via immunoSEQ multiplex PCR, lists solely in-frame clones and lacks some. The data hold around 100,000 clones, with just under 95% observed a single time. These receptors' antigens are unknown. The source was unstimulated CD8+ T cells sorted from spleen or lymph node cells, collected before transplant. All receptors come from a human donor who was the organ donor for an intestinal transplant.

The J gene is TRBJ1-1, the V gene TRBV4-2, with no clear D. V gave up 4 bases and J gave up 1 base, with 4 bases separating them. Germline CDR1 LGHNA, CDR2 YNFKEQ. This CDR3 is 12 amino acids long. The CDR3 DNA reads as TGTGCCAGCAGCCTTGGGAACACTGAAGCTTTCTTT. Amino acid sequence: CASSLGNTEAFF.

The V and J genes are TRBV27 and TRBJ1-1; D gene ambiguous. There are 12 residues in the CDR3. Germline V CDR1 and CDR2: MNHEY, SMNVEV (reference sequence). Trimming shortened V by 10 bases and J by 4 bases, and 13 bases separated the two germline ends. For the CDR3, the DNA is TGTGCCACCCTAGGGTCATCCACTGAAGCTTTCTTT. It is translated as CATLGSSTEAFF.

The V call is TRBV2, the J call TRBJ2-7, with 9 bases that match TRBD2. The CDR3 spans 18 residues. With V trimmed by 6 bases and J by 1 base, 16 bases remained unmatched. Germline CDR1 SNHLY, CDR2 FYNNEI. CDR3: CASRGTGASGIESYEQYF. The CDR3 bases are TGTGCCAGCAGGGGAACCGGGGCTAGCGGGATCGAGTCCTACGAGCAGTACTTC.

J is TRBJ2-1 and V is TRBV29-1, with 7 bases matching TRBD2. This CDR3 is 14 amino acids long. V lost 3 bases, J lost 5 bases, and 7 bases stayed unmatched. Germline V gene sequence: CDR1 SQVTM, CDR2 ANQGSEA. CDR3: CSVEGREADNEQFF. DNA for the CDR3: TGCAGCGTTGAGGGCCGGGAGGCTGACAATGAGCAGTTCTTC.

This chain links TRBV2 with TRBJ2-7, with 7 bases that match TRBD1. Germline V gives CDR1 SNHLY, CDR2 FYNNEI. CDR3 length: 13 amino acids. Trimming took 7 bases from V and 6 from J; bases not matched to a gene: 9. The CDR3 DNA reads TGTGCCAGCACCTCCGGGACAGAGAGCGAGCAGTACTTC. Translated, it gives CASTSGTESEQYF.

This sequence joins TRBV4-1 and TRBJ1-1; D not certain. Trimming took 5 bases from V and 5 from J, leaving 18 bases between them. Germline V gives CDR1 MGHRA, CDR2 YSYEKL. This CDR3 has 15 amino acids. The CDR3 sequence: CASSETVSLRTEAFF. The CDR3 nucleotides are TGCGCCAGCAGCGAAACCGTCTCATTAAGAACTGAAGCTTTCTTT.

This chain uses TRBV2 with TRBJ2-5; D is possibly TRBD1 (5 bases). The assigned J gene may be wrong: the sequence end matches TRBJ2-7 better. The V gene's germline CDR1 is SNHLY and CDR2 FYNNEI. The CDR3 sequence is 14 residues long. The CDR3 sequence: CASTWTLDSYEQYF. CDR3 sequence (DNA): TGTGCCAGCACCTGGACACTCGACTCCTACGAGCAGTACTTC.

As regards this clone: This same CDR3 is encoded by further DNA sequences in the sample. The chain joins TRBV19 to TRBJ1-1; D is uncertain. Germline V gene lookup returns CDR1 LNHDA and CDR2 SQIVND (reference sequence). Trimming took 1 base from V and 5 from J, leaving 8 bases between them. The CDR3 contains 13 residues. The chain's CDR3 is CASSIGSGTEAFF. The CDR3, as DNA: TGTGCCAGTAGTATAGGGTCGGGGACTGAAGCTTTCTTT.

This sequence joins TRBV6-5 and TRBJ2-3; the D gene is possibly TRBD2 (6 bases). Germline V CDR1 and CDR2: MNHEY, SVGAGI. The CDR3 extends over 16 amino acids. The V end was cut by 2 bases, the J end by 2 bases, with 14 bases between. The CDR3 is CASSYLAGPFTDTQYF. The DNA of the CDR3 is TGTGCCAGCAGTTACCTGGCGGGACCCTTCACAGATACGCAGTATTTT.

The genes are TRBV4-1 and TRBJ1-2; a weak D match, TRBD1 (6 bases). V lost 5 bases and J 10 bases, leaving 17 bases between the germline ends. Germline-derived CDR1 and CDR2 are MGHRA and YSYEKL. The length of the CDR3 is 13 residues. The CDR3 DNA reads TGCGCCAGCAGCTCGGTGTCGGGGGCCGACTACACCTTC. Translating gives CASSSVSGADYTF.

The CDR3 protein is CAIRGRNEQFF. CDR3 bases: TGTGCCATCAGGGGTAGGAATGAGCAGTTCTTC. V gene TRBV10-3 combines with J gene TRBJ2-1, with D uncertain. The CDR3 has 11 residues. Looked up from germline, CDR1 is ENHRY and CDR2 is SYGVKD. V shed 6 bases and J shed 7 bases, with 7 bases lying between them.

This chain connects TRBV4-1 to TRBJ2-7, with 10 bases fitting TRBD2. V was pared by 1 base and J by 3 bases, with 0 bases of the junction left unmatched. The CDR3 sequence is 14 residues long. The germline V gene has CDR1 MGHRA and CDR2 YSYEKL. CDR3 protein: CASSQGTSGYEQYF. In DNA, the CDR3 is TGCGCCAGCAGCCAAGGGACTAGCGGCTACGAGCAGTACTTC.

This clone was counted between two and nine times. The chain joins TRBV9 to TRBJ2-7, with 9 positions matching TRBD2. Trimming removed 0 bases from V and 2 bases from J; junction bases left unmatched: 0. This CDR3 region has 14 residues. Germline-derived CDR1 and CDR2 are SGDLS and YYNGEE. The CDR3 DNA reads TGTGCCAGCAGCGTAGGACTAGCGGCCTACGAGCAGTACTTC. It translates to CASSVGLAAYEQYF.

This CDR3 reads CASIGGSYLSGYTF. The CDR3 region has the DNA TGTGCCAGTATCGGGGGCTCCTATCTTTCAGGCTACACCTTC. The chain combines TRBV19 with TRBJ1-2; perhaps TRBD1 as D (6 bases). Per the germline V gene, CDR1 is LNHDA and CDR2 is SQIVND (reference sequence). The CDR3 length is 14 residues. V was clipped by 7 bases and J by 8 bases, with 20 bases between them.

This clone has a single count. The chain has TRBV2 and TRBJ1-4; 8 bases align to TRBD1. Germline CDR1 is SNHLY and CDR2 is FYNNEI. The CDR3 loop spans 15 amino acids. With V trimmed by 5 bases and J by 5 bases, 7 bases remained unmatched. CDR3 DNA sequence: TGTGCCAGCAGTACCTCAGGGGGCGGGAATGAAAAACTGTTTTTT. Encoded protein: CASSTSGGGNEKLFF.

This chain uses TRBV5-4 with TRBJ2-4, with a possible D match to TRBD2 (5 bases). V lost 5 bases and J lost 0, with 15 bases in between. Looked up from germline, CDR1 is SGHNT and CDR2 is YYREEE (reference sequence). This CDR3 is 16 amino acids long. The CDR3, as DNA: TGTGCCAGCAGTTTAATCTCCGCGGGAGCCAAAAACATTCAGTACTTC. The encoded protein is CASSLISAGAKNIQYF. Variable domain in full (rest from reference TRBV5-4 and TRBJ2-4): ETGVTQSPTHLIKTRGQQVTLRCSSQSGHNTVSWYQQALGQGPQFIFQYYREEENGRGNFPPRFSGLQFPNYSSELNVNALELDDSALYLCASSLISAGAKNIQYFGAGTRLSVL.

The chain links TRBV27 to TRBJ1-1; D is ambiguous. The CDR3 has 13 amino acids. Germline CDR1 and CDR2: MNHEY and SMNVEV (reference sequence). V lost 3 bases, J lost 0 bases, and 5 bases lay in between. The CDR3 DNA reads as TGTGCCAGCAGTTTCGGGTTGAACACTGAAGCTTTCTTT. Amino acids: CASSFGLNTEAFF.

The rearrangement links TRBV19 to TRBJ1-2; perhaps TRBD1 as D (6 bases). The CDR3 has 20 residues. V gave up 6 bases and J gave up 2 bases, with 31 bases separating them. Germline CDR1 reads LNHDA; CDR2 reads SQIVND (reference sequence). Here the CDR3 reads CASSLSTMGTSARRNYGYTF. CDR3 nucleotides: TGTGCCAGTAGCCTATCAACCATGGGGACAAGCGCCCGCCGCAACTATGGCTACACCTTC.

The chain is built from TRBV19 and TRBJ1-2; D not certain. Between the trimmed V and J ends, which lost 8 bases and 4 bases, there was a span of 8 bases. Germline V gene data show CDR1 as LNHDA and CDR2 as SQIVND (reference sequence). There are 11 residues in the CDR3. Here the CDR3 reads CASRGPYGYTF. Here the CDR3 DNA reads TGTGCCAGTCGAGGCCCCTATGGCTACACCTTC.